This TCR beta chain was sequenced for a study of T cell responses to AZD1222 COVID-19 vaccine. Study results and limitations: Regions 160-218 and 743-854 held dominance among vaccine-associated CD4 TCRs, which spanned spike. Most donors were white British, females outnumbered males, and clonal diversity was possibly underestimated.

Turning to this clone: Antigen unknown.

With 1 base removed from V and 2 bases from J, the gap between germline ends came to 0 bases. The CDR3 has 12 residues. Germline V gene data show CDR1 as SGDLS and CDR2 as YYNGEE. Sequencing was performed with immunoSEQ multiplex PCR; in TCRdb, only in-frame clones are kept and a portion is missing. Of 60,000 to 85,000 clones in the sample, around 86% are singletons; the top ten hold more than 15%. This clonotype was obtained from an adult who received the AZD1222 COVID-19 vaccine. The source material was peripheral blood, sampled 28 days after the second AZD1222 dose. The J gene is TRBJ2-2, the V gene TRBV9, with D uncertain. CDR3 amino acids: CASSVNTGELFF. For the CDR3, the DNA is TGTGCCAGCAGCGTAAACACCGGGGAGCTGTTTTTT.